The 12 T cell receptor beta chains reported below all come from one sample, sequenced in a study of blood T cell repertoires in COVID-19. Sequencing used immunoSEQ multiplex PCR; TCRdb keeps in-frame clones, though not all of them. The table has 72,000 or so clones, approximately 86% seen once; the top ten hold about an eighth. The sample comprised peripheral blood. These receptors were taken from a woman aged 55-70 years with acute or convalescent COVID-19.

This clone is a singleton in its sample. The V call is TRBV5-6, the J call TRBJ2-5; 7 bases align to TRBD1. The CDR3 spans 16 residues. Germline V CDR1 and CDR2: SGHDT, YYEEEE. V lost 3 bases, J lost 3 bases, and 11 bases stayed unmatched. CDR3 bases: TGTGCCAGCAGCTATAACAGGGGAAGTTTTGAAGAGACCCAGTACTTC. This encodes CASSYNRGSFEETQYF.

The V call is TRBV27, the J call TRBJ2-3; weak D call: TRBD2 (6 bases). V was shortened by 4 bases and J by 0 bases, with 11 bases between the two germline ends. The CDR3 runs 15 residues. Germline V gene sequence: CDR1 MNHEY, CDR2 SMNVEV (reference sequence). CDR3 DNA sequence: TGTGCCAGCAGTTATAGCGGTTCTAGCACAGATACGCAGTATTTT. Translated: CASSYSGSSTDTQYF.

V usage is TRBV7-2 and J usage is TRBJ2-2; no reliable D call. CDR3 size: 14 residues. Germline CDR1 is SGHTA and CDR2 is FQGNSA. The V and J ends lost 2 bases and 6 bases respectively, with 10 bases between them. The CDR3 sequence: CASSLSQVPGELFF. DNA for the CDR3: TGTGCCAGCAGCTTATCCCAGGTTCCCGGGGAGCTGTTTTTT. The whole variable domain, remainder taken from reference TRBV7-2 and TRBJ2-2, is GAGVSQSPSNKVTEKGKDVELRCDPISGHTALYWYRQSLGQGLEFLIYFQGNSAPDKSGLPSDRFSAERTGGSVSTLTIQRTQQEDSAVYLCASSLSQVPGELFFGEGSRLTVL.

The V gene is TRBV19, the J gene TRBJ2-5; D possibly corresponds to TRBD2 (5 bases). V dropped 5 bases and J dropped 5 bases, with 12 bases sitting between them. Germline V lookup: CDR1 LNHDA, CDR2 SQIVND (reference sequence). CDR3 length equals 13 residues. CDR3 nucleotide sequence: TGTGCCAGTAGTCCTATATGGGAGGAGACCCAGTACTTC. Its protein product is CASSPIWEETQYF.

The V and J genes are TRBV5-1 and TRBJ1-2, with D possibly being TRBD1 (6 bases). Per germline, CDR1 SGHRS and CDR2 YFSETQ. The CDR3 extends over 13 amino acids. Trimming removed 4 bases from V and 5 bases from J, with 12 bases in between. This CDR3 reads CASSPGQRYGYTF. DNA of the CDR3: TGCGCCAGCAGCCCTGGACAGAGATATGGCTACACCTTC.

This chain links TRBV3-1 (or the pseudogene TRBV3-2) with TRBJ2-2; tentative D call: TRBD2 (5 bases). Germline V gives CDR1 LGHDT, CDR2 YNNKEL (reference sequence). This CDR3 has 14 amino acids. Between the trimmed V and J ends, which lost 4 bases and 5 bases, there was a span of 11 bases. CDR3 loop: CASSRQRGTGELFF. The CDR3 bases are TGTGCCAGCAGCCGTCAACGGGGTACCGGGGAGCTGTTTTTT.

The gene calls are TRBV6-5 and TRBJ1-3, with TRBD1 as a possible D gene (5 bases). Trimming stripped 2 bases from V and 2 bases from J, with 7 bases between. CDR1 is MNHEY, CDR2 SVGAGI, per germline. This CDR3 comprises 14 residues. CDR3 amino acids: CASSYGGTGNTIYF. In DNA form, the CDR3 reads TGTGCCAGCAGTTACGGGGGGACTGGAAACACCATATATTTT.

The chain links TRBV7-9 to TRBJ2-6, with TRBD1 identical over 8 bases. V dropped 5 bases and J dropped 0; count of bases not matched to a gene: 3. CDR1 is SEHNR and CDR2 is FQNEAQ in the germline V gene (reference sequence). This CDR3 comprises 16 residues. The CDR3 loop is CASSGQGLSGANVLTF. For the CDR3, the DNA is TGTGCCAGCAGCGGACAGGGCCTCTCTGGGGCCAACGTCCTGACTTTC. Looking up the rest from reference TRBV7-9 and TRBJ2-6 gives the full variable domain: DTGVSQNPRHKITKRGQNVTFRCDPISEHNRLYWYRQTLGQGPEFLTYFQNEAQLEKSRLLSDRFSAERPKGSFSTLEIQRTEQGDSAMYLCASSGQGLSGANVLTFGAGSRLTVL.

The chain recombines TRBV11-1 with TRBJ2-2; D is possibly TRBD2 (5 bases). Germline loops: CDR1 SGHAT, CDR2 FQDESV (reference sequence). The germline V and J ends were trimmed by 9 bases and 7 bases, with 15 bases remaining between them. This CDR3 contains 13 residues. This CDR3 is CASGRSGDGELFF. The CDR3 DNA reads as TGTGCCAGTGGTCGGTCCGGGGACGGGGAGCTGTTTTTT.

This clone has only one observation. The chain has TRBV30 and TRBJ2-7; a possible D gene is TRBD2 (6 bases). Trimming stripped 3 bases from V and 2 bases from J, with 14 bases between. The V gene's germline CDR1 is GTSNPN and CDR2 SVGIG (reference sequence). The CDR3 is made up of 14 amino acids. The chain's CDR3 is CAWRRPPGAYEQYF. The CDR3 nucleotides are TGTGCCTGGAGGAGACCTCCGGGAGCCTACGAGCAGTACTTC.

The chain uses TRBV7-2 and TRBJ1-2; 7 nucleotides align to TRBD1. With 3 bases clipped from V and 8 bases from J, the junction kept 6 bases outside the gene matches. CDR1 and CDR2 from the germline V gene are SGHTA and FQGNSA. The CDR3 has 13 residues. For the CDR3, the DNA is TGTGCCAGCAGCTTGTCCCAGGGGGGCGGCTACACCTTC. Residues: CASSLSQGGGYTF.

V usage is TRBV19 and J usage is TRBJ1-6, with D uncertain. The germline gives CDR1 LNHDA, CDR2 SQIVND (reference sequence). The V gene lost 7 bases and the J gene lost 0 bases, with 10 bases spanning the gap. CDR3 size: 15 residues. The CDR3, as DNA: TGTGCCAGTAAGTCGGGGAGCTCCTATAATTCACCCCTCCACTTT. This sequence encodes CASKSGSSYNSPLHF.